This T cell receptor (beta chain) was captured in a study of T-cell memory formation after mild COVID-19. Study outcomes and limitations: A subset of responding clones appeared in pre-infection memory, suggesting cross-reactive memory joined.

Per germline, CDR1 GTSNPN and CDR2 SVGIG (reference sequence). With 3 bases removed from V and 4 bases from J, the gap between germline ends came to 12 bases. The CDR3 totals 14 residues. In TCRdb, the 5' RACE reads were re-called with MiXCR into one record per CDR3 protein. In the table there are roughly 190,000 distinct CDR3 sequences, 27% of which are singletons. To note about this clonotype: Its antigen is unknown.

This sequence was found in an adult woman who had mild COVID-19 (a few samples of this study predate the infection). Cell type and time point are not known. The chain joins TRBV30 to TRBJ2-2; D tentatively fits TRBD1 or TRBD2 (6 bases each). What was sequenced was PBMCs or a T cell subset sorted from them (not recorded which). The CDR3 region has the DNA TGTGCCTGGAGATGGGGGGCACGCACCGGGGAGCTGTTTTTT. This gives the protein CAWRWGARTGELFF.